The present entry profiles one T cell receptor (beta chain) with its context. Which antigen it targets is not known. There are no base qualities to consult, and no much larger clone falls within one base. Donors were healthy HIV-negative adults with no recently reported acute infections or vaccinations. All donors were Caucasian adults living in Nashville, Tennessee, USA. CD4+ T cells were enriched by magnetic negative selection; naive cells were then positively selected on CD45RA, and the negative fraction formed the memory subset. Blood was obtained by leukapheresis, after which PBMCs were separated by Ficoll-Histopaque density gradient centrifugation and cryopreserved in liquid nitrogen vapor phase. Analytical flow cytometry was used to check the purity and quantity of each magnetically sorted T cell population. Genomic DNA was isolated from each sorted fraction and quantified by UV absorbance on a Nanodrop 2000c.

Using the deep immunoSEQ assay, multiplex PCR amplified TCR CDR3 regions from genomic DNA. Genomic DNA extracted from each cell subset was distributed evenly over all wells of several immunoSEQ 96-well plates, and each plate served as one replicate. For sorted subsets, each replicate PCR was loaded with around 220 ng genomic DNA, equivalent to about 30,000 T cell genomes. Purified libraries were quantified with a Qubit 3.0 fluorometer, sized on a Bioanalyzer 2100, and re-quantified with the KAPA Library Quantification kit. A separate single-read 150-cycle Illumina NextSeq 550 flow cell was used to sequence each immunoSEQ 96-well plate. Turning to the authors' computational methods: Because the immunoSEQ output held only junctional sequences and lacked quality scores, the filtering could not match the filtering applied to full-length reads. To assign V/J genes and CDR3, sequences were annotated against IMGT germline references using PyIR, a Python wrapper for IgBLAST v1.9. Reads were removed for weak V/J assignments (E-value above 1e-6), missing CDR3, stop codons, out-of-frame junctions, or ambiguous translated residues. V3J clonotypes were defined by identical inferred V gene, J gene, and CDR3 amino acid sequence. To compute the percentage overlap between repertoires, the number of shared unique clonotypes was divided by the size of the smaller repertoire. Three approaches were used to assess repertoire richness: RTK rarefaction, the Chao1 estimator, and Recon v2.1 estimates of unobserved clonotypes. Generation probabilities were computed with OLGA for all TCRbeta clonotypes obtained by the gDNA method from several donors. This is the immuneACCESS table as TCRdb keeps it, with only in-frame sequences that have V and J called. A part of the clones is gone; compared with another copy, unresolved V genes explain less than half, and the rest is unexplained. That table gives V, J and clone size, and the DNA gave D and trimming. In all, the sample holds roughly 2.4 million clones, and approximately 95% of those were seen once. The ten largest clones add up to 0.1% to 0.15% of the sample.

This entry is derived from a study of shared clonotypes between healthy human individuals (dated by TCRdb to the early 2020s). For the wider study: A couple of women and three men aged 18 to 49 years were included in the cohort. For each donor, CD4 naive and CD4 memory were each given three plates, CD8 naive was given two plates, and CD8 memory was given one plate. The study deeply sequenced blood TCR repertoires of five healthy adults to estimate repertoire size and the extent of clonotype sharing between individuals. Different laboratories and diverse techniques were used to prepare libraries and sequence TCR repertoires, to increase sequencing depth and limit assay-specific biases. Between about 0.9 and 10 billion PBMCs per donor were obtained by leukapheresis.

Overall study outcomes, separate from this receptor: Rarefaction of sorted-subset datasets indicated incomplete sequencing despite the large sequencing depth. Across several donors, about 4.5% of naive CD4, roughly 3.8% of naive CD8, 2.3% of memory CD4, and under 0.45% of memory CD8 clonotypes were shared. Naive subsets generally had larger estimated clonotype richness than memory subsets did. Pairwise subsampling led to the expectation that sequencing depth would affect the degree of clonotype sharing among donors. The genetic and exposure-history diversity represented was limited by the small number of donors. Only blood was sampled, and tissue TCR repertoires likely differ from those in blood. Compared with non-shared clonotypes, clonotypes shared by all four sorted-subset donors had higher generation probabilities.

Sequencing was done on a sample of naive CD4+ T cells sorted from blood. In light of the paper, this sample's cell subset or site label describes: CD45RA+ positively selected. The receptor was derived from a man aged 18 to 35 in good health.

The CDR3 is CASRQRGDYGYTF. The nucleotides are TGTGCCAGCAGGCAACGGGGGGACTATGGCTACACCTTC. The chain joins TRBV28 to TRBJ1-2; D gene: possibly TRBD1, on 5 matching bases. From a lookup of the germline V gene, CDR1 and CDR2 are MDHEN and SYDVKM. V was cut back by 6 bases and J by 3 bases, leaving a gap of 11 bases between them. The CDR3 measures 13 amino acids from cysteine to phenylalanine. The retained sequence is limited to the CDR3, 39 bases, with the frame set at the first base.